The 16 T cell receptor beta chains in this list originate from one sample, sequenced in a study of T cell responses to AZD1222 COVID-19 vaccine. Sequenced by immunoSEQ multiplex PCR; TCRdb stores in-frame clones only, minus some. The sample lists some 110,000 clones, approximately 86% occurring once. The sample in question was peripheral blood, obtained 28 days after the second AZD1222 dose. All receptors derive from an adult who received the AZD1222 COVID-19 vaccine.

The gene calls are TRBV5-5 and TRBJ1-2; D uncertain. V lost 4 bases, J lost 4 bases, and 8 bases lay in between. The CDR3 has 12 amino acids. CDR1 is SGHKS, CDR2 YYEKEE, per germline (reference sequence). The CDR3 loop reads CASSTGFYGYTF. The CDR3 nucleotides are TGTGCCAGCAGCACCGGGTTCTATGGCTACACCTTC.

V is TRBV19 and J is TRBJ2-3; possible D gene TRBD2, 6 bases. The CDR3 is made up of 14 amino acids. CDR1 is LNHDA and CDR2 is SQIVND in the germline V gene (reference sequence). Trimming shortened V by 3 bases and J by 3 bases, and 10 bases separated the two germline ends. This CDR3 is CASSMIAETDTQYF. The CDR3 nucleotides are TGTGCCAGTAGTATGATAGCGGAGACAGATACGCAGTATTTT.

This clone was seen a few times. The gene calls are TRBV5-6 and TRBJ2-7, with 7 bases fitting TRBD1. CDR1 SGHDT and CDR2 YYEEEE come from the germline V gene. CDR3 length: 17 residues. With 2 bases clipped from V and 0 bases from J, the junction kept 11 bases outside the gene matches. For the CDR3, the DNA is TGTGCCAGCAGCTTATACACCGCCGGGACAGCCTCCTACGAGCAGTACTTC. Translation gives CASSLYTAGTASYEQYF.

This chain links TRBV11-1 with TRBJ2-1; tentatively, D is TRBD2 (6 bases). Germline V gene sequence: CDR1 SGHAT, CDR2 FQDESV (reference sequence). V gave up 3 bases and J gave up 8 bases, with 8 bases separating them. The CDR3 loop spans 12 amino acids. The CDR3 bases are TGTGCCAGCAGCTTGGAGGGCTATGAGCAGTTCTTC. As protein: CASSLEGYEQFF.

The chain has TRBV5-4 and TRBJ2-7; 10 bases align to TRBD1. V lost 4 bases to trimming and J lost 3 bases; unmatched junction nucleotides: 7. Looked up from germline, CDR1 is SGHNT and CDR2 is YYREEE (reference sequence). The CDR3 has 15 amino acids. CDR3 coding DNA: TGTGCCAGCAGCCAAGGGACAGGGGAGGGCTACGAGCAGTACTTC. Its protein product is CASSQGTGEGYEQYF.

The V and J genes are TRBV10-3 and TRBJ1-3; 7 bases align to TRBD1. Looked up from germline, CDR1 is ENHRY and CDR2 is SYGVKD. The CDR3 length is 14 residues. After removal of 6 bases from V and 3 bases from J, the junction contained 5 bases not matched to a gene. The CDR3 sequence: CAIRDTGVGNTIYF. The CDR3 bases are TGTGCCATCAGGGATACAGGGGTTGGAAACACCATATATTTT.

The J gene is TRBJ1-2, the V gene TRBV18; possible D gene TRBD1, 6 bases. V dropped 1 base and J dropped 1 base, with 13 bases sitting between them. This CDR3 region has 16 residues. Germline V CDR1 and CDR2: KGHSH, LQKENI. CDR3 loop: CASSPLEGHLNYGYTF. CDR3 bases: TGTGCCAGCTCACCACTCGAGGGACACCTTAACTATGGCTACACCTTC.

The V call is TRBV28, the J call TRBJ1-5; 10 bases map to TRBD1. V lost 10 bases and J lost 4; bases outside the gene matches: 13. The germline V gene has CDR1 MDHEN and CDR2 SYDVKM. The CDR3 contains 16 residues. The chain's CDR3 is CAIKGPGQGKNQPQHF. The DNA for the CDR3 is TGTGCCATCAAAGGACCGGGACAGGGGAAAAATCAGCCCCAGCATTTT. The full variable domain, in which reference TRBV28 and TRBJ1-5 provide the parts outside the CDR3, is DVKVTQSSRYLVKRTGEKVFLECVQDMDHENMFWYRQDPGLGLRLIYFSYDVKMKEKGDIPEGYSVSREKKERFSLILESASTNQTSMYLCAIKGPGQGKNQPQHFGDGTRLSIL.

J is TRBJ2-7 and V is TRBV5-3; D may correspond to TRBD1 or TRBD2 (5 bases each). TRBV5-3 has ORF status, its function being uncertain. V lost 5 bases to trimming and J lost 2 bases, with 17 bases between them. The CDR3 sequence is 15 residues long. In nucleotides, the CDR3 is TGTGCCAGAAGTCGAAATTGGGACGAGGCCTACGAGCAGTACTTC. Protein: CARSRNWDEAYEQYF.

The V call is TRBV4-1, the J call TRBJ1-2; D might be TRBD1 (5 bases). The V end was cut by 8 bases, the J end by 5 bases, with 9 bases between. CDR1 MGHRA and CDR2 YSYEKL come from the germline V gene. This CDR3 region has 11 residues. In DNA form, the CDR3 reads TGCGCCAGCGCGGGGCCTTATGGCTACACCTTC. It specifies CASAGPYGYTF.

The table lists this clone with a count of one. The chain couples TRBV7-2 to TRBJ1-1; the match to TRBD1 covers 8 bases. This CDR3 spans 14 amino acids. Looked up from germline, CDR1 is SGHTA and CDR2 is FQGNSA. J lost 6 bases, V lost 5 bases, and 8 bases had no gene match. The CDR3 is CASSPGTGRSEAFF. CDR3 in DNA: TGTGCCAGCAGCCCCGGGACAGGACGCTCTGAAGCTTTCTTT. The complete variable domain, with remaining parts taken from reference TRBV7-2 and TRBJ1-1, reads GAGVSQSPSNKVTEKGKDVELRCDPISGHTALYWYRQSLGQGLEFLIYFQGNSAPDKSGLPSDRFSAERTGGSVSTLTIQRTQQEDSAVYLCASSPGTGRSEAFFGQGTRLTVV.

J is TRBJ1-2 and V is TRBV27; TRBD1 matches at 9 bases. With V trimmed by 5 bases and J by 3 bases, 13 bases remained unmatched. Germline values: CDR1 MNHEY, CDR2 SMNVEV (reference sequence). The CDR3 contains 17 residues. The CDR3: CASSITSSDRGYYGYTF. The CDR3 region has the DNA TGTGCCAGCAGTATCACCTCTTCGGACAGGGGCTACTATGGCTACACCTTC.

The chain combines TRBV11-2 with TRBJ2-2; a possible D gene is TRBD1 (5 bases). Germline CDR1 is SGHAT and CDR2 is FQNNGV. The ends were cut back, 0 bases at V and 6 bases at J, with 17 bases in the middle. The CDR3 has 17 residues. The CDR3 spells CASSLDFPQVYAGELFF. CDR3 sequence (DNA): TGTGCCAGCAGCTTAGACTTCCCACAGGTTTACGCCGGGGAGCTGTTTTTT.

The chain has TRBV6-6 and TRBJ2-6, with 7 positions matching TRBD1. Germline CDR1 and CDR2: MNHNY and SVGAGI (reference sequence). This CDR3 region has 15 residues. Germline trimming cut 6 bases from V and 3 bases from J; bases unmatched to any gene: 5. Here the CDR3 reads CASSTQGDGANVLTF. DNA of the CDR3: TGTGCCAGCAGCACTCAGGGGGATGGGGCCAACGTCCTGACTTTC.

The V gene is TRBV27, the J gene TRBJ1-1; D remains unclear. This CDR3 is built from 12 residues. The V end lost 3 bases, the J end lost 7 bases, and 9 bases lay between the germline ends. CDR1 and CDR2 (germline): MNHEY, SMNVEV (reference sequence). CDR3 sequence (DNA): TGTGCCAGCAGTTTCATAGATGGTGAAGCTTTCTTT. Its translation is CASSFIDGEAFF.

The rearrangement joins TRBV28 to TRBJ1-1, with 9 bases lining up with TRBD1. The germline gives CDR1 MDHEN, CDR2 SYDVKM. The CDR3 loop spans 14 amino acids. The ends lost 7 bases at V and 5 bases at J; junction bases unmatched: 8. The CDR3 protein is CASTLQGARTEAFF. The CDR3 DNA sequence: TGTGCCAGCACTCTACAGGGGGCGCGGACTGAAGCTTTCTTT.